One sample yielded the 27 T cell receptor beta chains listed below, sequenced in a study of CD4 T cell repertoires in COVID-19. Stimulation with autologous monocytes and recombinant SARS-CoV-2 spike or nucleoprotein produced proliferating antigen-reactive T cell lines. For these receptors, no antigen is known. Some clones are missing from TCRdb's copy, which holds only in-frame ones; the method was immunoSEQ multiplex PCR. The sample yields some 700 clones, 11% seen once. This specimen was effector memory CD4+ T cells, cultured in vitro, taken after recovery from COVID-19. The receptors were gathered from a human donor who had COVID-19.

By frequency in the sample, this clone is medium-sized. The CDR3 DNA sequence: TGTGCCAGCAGCGACGACGGCTGGGGGGCAACTAATGAAAAACTGTTTTTT. It is translated as CASSDDGWGATNEKLFF. The chain couples TRBV7-2 to TRBJ1-4, with D possibly TRBD1 on 5 matching bases. The CDR3 spans 17 residues. Trimming took off 5 bases at V and 0 bases at J, with 16 bases between the two ends. The germline CDR1 and CDR2 sequences are SGHTA and FQGNSA.

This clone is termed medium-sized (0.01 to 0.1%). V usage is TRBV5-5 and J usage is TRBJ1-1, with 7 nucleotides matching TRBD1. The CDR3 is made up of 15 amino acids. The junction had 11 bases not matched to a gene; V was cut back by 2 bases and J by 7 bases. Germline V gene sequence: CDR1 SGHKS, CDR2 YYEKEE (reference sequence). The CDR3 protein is CASSFTGAPRGEAFF. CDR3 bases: TGTGCCAGCAGCTTTACAGGGGCCCCGCGGGGTGAAGCTTTCTTT.

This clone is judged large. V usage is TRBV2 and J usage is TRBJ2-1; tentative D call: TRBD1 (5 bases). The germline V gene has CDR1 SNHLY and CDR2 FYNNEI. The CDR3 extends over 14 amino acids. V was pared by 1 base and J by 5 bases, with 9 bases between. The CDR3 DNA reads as TGTGCCAGCAGTGAAGTCAGGGCCCACAATGAGCAGTTCTTC. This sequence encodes CASSEVRAHNEQFF.

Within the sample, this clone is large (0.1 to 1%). The CDR3: CAISESWGYTF. CDR3 bases: TGTGCCATCAGTGAGTCTTGGGGCTACACCTTC. The chain joins TRBV10-3 to TRBJ1-2; D unresolved. The CDR3 covers 11 residues. CDR1 and CDR2 (germline): ENHRY, SYGVKD. The V end lost 0 bases, the J end lost 8 bases, and 4 bases lay between the germline ends.

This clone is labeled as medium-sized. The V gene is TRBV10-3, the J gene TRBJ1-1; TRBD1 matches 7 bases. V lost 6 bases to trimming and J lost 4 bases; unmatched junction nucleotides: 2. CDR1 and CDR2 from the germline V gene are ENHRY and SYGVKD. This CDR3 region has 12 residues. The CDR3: CAIRTGITEAFF. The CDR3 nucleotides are TGTGCCATCAGGACAGGGATCACTGAAGCTTTCTTT.

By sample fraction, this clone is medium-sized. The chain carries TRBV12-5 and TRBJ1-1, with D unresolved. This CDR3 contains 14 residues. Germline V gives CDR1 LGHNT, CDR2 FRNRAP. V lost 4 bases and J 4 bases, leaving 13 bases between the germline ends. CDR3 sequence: CASGYGDLLTEAFF. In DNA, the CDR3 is TGTGCTAGTGGTTATGGAGACCTGCTCACTGAAGCTTTCTTT.

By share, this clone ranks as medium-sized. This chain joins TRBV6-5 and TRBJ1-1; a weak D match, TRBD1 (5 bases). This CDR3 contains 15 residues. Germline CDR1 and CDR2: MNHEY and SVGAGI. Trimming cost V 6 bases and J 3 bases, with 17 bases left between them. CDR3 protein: CASRPLLLGDTEAFF. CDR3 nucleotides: TGTGCCAGCAGGCCACTTCTCCTGGGGGACACTGAAGCTTTCTTT.

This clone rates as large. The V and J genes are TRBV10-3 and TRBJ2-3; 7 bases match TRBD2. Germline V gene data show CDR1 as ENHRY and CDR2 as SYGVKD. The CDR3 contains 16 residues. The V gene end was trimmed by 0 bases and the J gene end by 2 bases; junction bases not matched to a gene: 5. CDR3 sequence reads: CAISESERGVTDTQYF. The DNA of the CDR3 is TGTGCCATCAGTGAGTCCGAGCGGGGAGTCACAGATACGCAGTATTTT.

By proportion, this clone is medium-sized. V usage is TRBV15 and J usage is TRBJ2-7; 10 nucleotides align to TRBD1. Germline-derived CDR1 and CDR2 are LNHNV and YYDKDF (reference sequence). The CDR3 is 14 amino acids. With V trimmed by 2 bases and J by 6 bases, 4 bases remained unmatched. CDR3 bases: TGTGCCACCAGCAGACCCGGGACAGGGGTCGAGCAGTACTTC. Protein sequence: CATSRPGTGVEQYF.

CDR3 coding DNA: TGTGCCAGCAGCTATCAAGATCCTTTCTCTGAGACCCAGTACTTC. It codes for CASSYQDPFSETQYF. The rearrangement links TRBV3-1 (or the pseudogene TRBV3-2) to TRBJ2-5, with D hard to call. Trimming removed 5 bases at V and 5 bases at J, with 18 bases between. Germline V gives CDR1 LGHDT, CDR2 YNNKEL (reference sequence). The CDR3 is 15 residues long.

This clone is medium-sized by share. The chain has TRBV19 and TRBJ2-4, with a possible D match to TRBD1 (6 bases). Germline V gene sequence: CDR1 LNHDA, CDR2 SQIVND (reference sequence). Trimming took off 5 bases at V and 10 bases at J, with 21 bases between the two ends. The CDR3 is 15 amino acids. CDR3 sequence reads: CASSGLDSTKLIQYF. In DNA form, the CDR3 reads TGTGCCAGTAGTGGACTGGACAGCACAAAGTTAATTCAGTACTTC.

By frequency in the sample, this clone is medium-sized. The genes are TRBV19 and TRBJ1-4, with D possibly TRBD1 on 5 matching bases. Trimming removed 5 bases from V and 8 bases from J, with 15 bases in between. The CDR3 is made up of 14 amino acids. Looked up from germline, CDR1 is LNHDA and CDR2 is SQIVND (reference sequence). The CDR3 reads CASSSLDIREKLFF. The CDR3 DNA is TGTGCCAGTAGTTCTTTGGACATTAGAGAAAAACTGTTTTTT.

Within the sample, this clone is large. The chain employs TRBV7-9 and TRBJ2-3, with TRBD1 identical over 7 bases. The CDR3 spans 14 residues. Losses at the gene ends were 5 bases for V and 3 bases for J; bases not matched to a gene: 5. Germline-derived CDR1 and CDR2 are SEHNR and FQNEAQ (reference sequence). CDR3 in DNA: TGTGCCAGCAGCGGCAGGGGGTCAACAGATACGCAGTATTTT. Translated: CASSGRGSTDTQYF.

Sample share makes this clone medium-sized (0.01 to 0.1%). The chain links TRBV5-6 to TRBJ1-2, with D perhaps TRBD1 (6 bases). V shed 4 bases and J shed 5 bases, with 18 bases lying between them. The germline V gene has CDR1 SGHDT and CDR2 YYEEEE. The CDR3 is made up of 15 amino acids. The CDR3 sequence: CASSTDRTAGYGYTF. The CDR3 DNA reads TGTGCCAGCAGCACAGACAGGACGGCGGGATATGGCTACACCTTC.

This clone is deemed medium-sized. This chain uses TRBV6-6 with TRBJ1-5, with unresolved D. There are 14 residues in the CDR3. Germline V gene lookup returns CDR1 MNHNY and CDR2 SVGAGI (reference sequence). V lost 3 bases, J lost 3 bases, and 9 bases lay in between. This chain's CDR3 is CASSYQESNQPQHF. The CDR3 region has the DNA TGTGCCAGCAGTTATCAGGAATCCAATCAGCCCCAGCATTTT.

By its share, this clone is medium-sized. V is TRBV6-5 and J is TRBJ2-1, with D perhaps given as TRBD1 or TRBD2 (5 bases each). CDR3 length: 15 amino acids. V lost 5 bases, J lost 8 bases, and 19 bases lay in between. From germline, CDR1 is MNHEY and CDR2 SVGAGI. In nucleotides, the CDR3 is TGTGCCAGCAGTCACCACGGCCCAGGGACGGATGAGCAGTTCTTC. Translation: CASSHHGPGTDEQFF.

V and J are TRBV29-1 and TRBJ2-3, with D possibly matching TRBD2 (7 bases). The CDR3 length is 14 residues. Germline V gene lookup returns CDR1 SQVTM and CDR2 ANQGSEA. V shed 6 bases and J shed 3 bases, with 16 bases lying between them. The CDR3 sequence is CSVSEGGYTDTQYF. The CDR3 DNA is TGCAGCGTCTCCGAGGGGGGGTATACAGATACGCAGTATTTT.

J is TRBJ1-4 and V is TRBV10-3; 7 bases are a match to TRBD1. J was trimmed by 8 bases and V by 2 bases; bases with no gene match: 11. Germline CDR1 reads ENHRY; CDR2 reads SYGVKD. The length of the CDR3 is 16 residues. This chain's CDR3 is CAISEISRQGGEKLFF. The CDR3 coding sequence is TGTGCCATCAGTGAGATAAGTCGACAGGGAGGCGAAAAACTGTTTTTT.

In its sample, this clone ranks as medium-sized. The CDR3 loop reads CASSLEGSSYEQYF. CDR3 in DNA: TGTGCCAGCAGCTTGGAGGGTTCTTCCTACGAGCAGTACTTC. The chain joins TRBV5-5 to TRBJ2-7, with D uncertain. The CDR3 runs 14 residues. Germline CDR1 and CDR2: SGHKS and YYEKEE (reference sequence). V lost 0 bases and J 1 base, leaving 8 bases between the germline ends.

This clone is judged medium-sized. CDR3 region: CASSLGGGNQPQHF. In DNA form, the CDR3 reads TGCGCCAGCAGCTTGGGGGGTGGCAATCAGCCCCAGCATTTT. This chain uses TRBV5-1 with TRBJ1-5; D call uncertain. The CDR3 runs to 14 residues. Germline CDR1 is SGHRS and CDR2 is YFSETQ. V lost 0 bases, J lost 2 bases, and 6 bases lay in between.

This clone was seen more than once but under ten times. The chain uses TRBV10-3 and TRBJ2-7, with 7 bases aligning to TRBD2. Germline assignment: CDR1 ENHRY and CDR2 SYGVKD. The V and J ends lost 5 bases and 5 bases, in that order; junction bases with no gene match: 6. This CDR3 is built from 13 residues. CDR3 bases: TGTGCCATCAGTAGCGGGGCCTCGGACGAGCAGTACGTC. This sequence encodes CAISSGASDEQYV.

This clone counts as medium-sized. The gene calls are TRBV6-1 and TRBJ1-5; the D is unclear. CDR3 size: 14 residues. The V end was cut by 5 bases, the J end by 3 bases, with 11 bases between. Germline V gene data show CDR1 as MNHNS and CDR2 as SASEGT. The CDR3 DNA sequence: TGTGCCAGCAGTTATCCAGAATTCAATCAGCCCCAGCATTTT. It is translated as CASSYPEFNQPQHF.

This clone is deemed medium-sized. The chain's CDR3 is CASSVGTSTYNEQFF. In DNA form, the CDR3 reads TGTGCCAGCTCAGTAGGGACTAGTACTTACAATGAGCAGTTCTTC. The chain carries TRBV18 and TRBJ2-1; 8 nucleotides line up with TRBD2. CDR1 is KGHSH, CDR2 LQKENI, per germline. Trimming took 5 bases from V and 4 from J; bases not matched to a gene: 7. This CDR3 is built from 15 residues.

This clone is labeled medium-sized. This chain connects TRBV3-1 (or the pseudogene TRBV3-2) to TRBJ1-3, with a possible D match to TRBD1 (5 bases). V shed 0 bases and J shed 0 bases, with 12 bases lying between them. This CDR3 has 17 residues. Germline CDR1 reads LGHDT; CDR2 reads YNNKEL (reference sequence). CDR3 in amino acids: CASSQDWGTFSGNTIYF. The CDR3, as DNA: TGTGCCAGCAGCCAAGATTGGGGGACCTTCTCTGGAAACACCATATATTTT.

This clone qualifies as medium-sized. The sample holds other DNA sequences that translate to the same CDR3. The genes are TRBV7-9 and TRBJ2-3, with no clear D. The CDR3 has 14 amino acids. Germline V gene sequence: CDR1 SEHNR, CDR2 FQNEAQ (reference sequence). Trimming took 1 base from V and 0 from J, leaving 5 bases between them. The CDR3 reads CASSLEGSTDTQYF. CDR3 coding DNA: TGTGCCAGCAGCTTAGAGGGCAGCACAGATACGCAGTATTTT.

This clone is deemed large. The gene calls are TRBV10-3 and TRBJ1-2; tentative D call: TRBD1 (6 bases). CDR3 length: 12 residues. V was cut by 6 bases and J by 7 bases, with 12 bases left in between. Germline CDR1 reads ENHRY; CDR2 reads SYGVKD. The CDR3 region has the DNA TGTGCCATCAGGGGGACATCAGGTGGCTACACCTTC. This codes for CAIRGTSGGYTF.

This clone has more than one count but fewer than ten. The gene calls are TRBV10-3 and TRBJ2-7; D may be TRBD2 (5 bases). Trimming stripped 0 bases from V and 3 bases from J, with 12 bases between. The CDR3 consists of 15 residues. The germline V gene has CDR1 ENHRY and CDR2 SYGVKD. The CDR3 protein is CAISESGKRGYEQYF. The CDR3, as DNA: TGTGCCATCAGTGAGTCAGGCAAACGGGGCTACGAGCAGTACTTC.